What follows are 18 T cell receptor beta chains derived from one specimen sequenced in a study of T cells after yellow fever vaccination. TCRdb reprocessed the 5' RACE reads with MiXCR, giving one entry per CDR3 protein. This repertoire shows around 550,000 distinct CDR3 sequences, roughly a fifth found once; its top ten account for roughly an eighth. The sample was PBMCs, taken 15 days after the yellow fever booster vaccination. The receptors stem from a man aged 25-45 years who received the YFV17D yellow fever vaccine.

A few counts support this clonotype. The J gene is TRBJ2-1, the V gene TRBV24-1; the D is unclear. This CDR3 is 13 amino acids long. CDR1 is KGHDR and CDR2 is SFDVKD in the germline V gene. V was clipped by 3 bases and J by 10 bases, with 12 bases between them. The CDR3 spells CATSDALSQEQFF. The CDR3 DNA sequence: TGTGCCACCAGTGATGCGCTCTCGCAAGAGCAGTTCTTC.

This clonotype was observed at least ten times. J is TRBJ2-2 and V is TRBV7-6, with D possibly TRBD2 on 5 matching bases. Germline lookup yields CDR1 SGHVS and CDR2 FNYEAQ. The CDR3 loop spans 15 amino acids. Trimming removed 4 bases at V and 6 bases at J, with 15 bases between. The CDR3 bases are TGTGCCAGCAGCTCCGAAAGTGGAGGACCCGGGGAGCTGTTTTTT. This sequence encodes CASSSESGGPGELFF.

The rearrangement links TRBV4-3 to TRBJ1-2; D call uncertain. The CDR3 sequence is 14 residues long. CDR1 and CDR2 (germline): LGHNA, YSLEER. V shed 2 bases and J shed 8 bases, with 15 bases lying between them. The CDR3: CASSQPDANSGYTF. CDR3 nucleotide sequence: TGCGCCAGCAGCCAACCCGATGCTAACTCGGGCTACACCTTC.

The chain couples TRBV3-1 to TRBJ2-7, with D possibly being TRBD1 (6 bases). V dropped 4 bases and J dropped 3 bases, with 19 bases sitting between them. From germline, CDR1 is LGHDT and CDR2 YNNKEL (reference sequence). The length of the CDR3 is 16 residues. CDR3 protein: CASSPTTGSDFYEQYF. The CDR3 region has the DNA TGTGCCAGCAGCCCTACGACAGGATCAGATTTCTACGAGCAGTACTTC.

The CDR3 here is CASSEWTSGRSSYNEQFF. CDR3 in DNA: TGCGCCAGCAGTGAGTGGACTAGCGGTCGAAGCTCCTACAATGAGCAGTTCTTC. V gene TRBV10-1 combines with J gene TRBJ2-1, with TRBD2 matching 10 bases. Germline V gives CDR1 WNHNN, CDR2 SYGVQD (reference sequence). With V trimmed by 1 base and J by 0 bases, 6 bases remained unmatched. The CDR3 runs to 18 residues.

This rearrangement joins TRBV7-2 to TRBJ1-1, with a possible D match to TRBD1 (5 bases). The CDR3 is 15 amino acids. Germline CDR1 is SGHTA and CDR2 is FQGNSA. The V end was cut by 5 bases, the J end by 1 base, with 14 bases between. CDR3 coding DNA: TGTGCCAGCAGCCCGGGGGTACTGAGGAACACTGAAGCTTTCTTT. Translation gives CASSPGVLRNTEAFF.

The chain employs TRBV5-1 and TRBJ2-3, with D perhaps TRBD2 (6 bases). Trimming cost V 0 bases and J 4 bases, with 9 bases left between them. The length of the CDR3 is 14 residues. The germline CDR1 and CDR2 sequences are SGHRS and YFSETQ. The CDR3 region has the DNA TGCGCCAGCAGCTTGGTCGGGAGAGCAGATACGCAGTATTTT. It is translated as CASSLVGRADTQYF.

This clonotype has only a few counts. The chain joins TRBV3-1 to TRBJ2-2; 9 bases match TRBD2. V lost 5 bases, J lost 2 bases, and 6 bases stayed unmatched. The V gene's germline CDR1 is LGHDT and CDR2 YNNKEL (reference sequence). CDR3 length equals 16 residues. In nucleotides, the CDR3 is TGTGCCAGCAGCACCCGACTAGCGGCTAACACCGGGGAGCTGTTTTTT. It codes for CASSTRLAANTGELFF.

The chain uses TRBV3-1 and TRBJ2-1, with 8 bases matching TRBD2. Trimming at V came to 0 bases and at J to 4 bases, leaving 2 bases not matched to a gene. Looked up from germline, CDR1 is LGHDT and CDR2 is YNNKEL (reference sequence). The CDR3 length is 15 residues. CDR3 bases: TGTGCCAGCAGCCAAGATAGCGGGATTTACAATGAGCAGTTCTTC. It yields the protein CASSQDSGIYNEQFF.

The chain combines TRBV6-5 with TRBJ2-3; D remains ambiguous. Germline CDR1 MNHEY, CDR2 SVGAGI. The CDR3 spans 15 residues. V was trimmed by 0 bases and J by 1 base, leaving 8 bases between them. CDR3: CASSYSSPGTDTQYF. The CDR3 DNA follows: TGTGCCAGCAGTTACTCGTCCCCGGGCACAGATACGCAGTATTTT.

This clonotype has just a few counts. The chain is built from TRBV20-1 and TRBJ2-5; TRBD2 matches at 9 bases. Germline V gene data show CDR1 as DFQATT and CDR2 as SNEGSKA (reference sequence). Trimming took 3 bases from V and 5 from J; bases not matched to a gene: 4. CDR3 length equals 13 residues. CDR3 sequence: CSASSGSGETQYF. For the CDR3, the DNA is TGCAGTGCTAGTAGCGGGAGCGGCGAGACCCAGTACTTC.

V and J are TRBV6-2 or TRBV6-3 and TRBJ2-4; 7 bases agree with TRBD2. The CDR3 runs 13 residues. J gave up 6 bases and V 6 bases, and 5 bases lay outside the gene matches. Germline V CDR1 and CDR2: MNHEY, SVGEGT. The CDR3 bases are TGTGCCAGCAGGGGGGGGACGAGAAACATTCAGTACTTC. Translation: CASRGGTRNIQYF.

The chain carries TRBV3-1 and TRBJ2-1; D assignment may be TRBD1 or TRBD2 (5 bases each). Germline CDR1 LGHDT, CDR2 YNNKEL (reference sequence). Trimming stripped 5 bases from V and 6 bases from J, with 17 bases between. The CDR3 is 15 amino acids. CDR3 in amino acids: CASSFAPGATNEQFF. The CDR3 DNA reads TGTGCCAGCAGCTTCGCGCCCGGGGCAACCAATGAGCAGTTCTTC.

V is TRBV6-2 or TRBV6-3 and J is TRBJ2-3; the match to TRBD2 covers 13 bases. Germline loops: CDR1 MNHEY, CDR2 SVGEGT. This CDR3 has 17 amino acids. The V gene end was trimmed by 4 bases and the J gene end by 5 bases; junction bases not matched to a gene: 9. The CDR3 region is CASSSGTSGMFGDTQYF. The CDR3 region has the DNA TGTGCCAGCAGTTCCGGGACTAGCGGGATGTTTGGAGATACGCAGTATTTT.

This clonotype appeared a single time. The rearrangement links TRBV3-1 to TRBJ2-2; possible D gene TRBD1, 6 bases. Trimming pared 1 base from V and 6 bases from J, leaving 12 bases between. The CDR3 extends over 15 amino acids. Germline V gene sequence: CDR1 LGHDT, CDR2 YNNKEL (reference sequence). CDR3 in amino acids: CASSQVQGSPGELFF. In nucleotides, the CDR3 is TGTGCCAGCAGCCAAGTACAGGGAAGCCCCGGGGAGCTGTTTTTT.

This clonotype was observed a handful of times. J is TRBJ1-2 and V is TRBV6-5; D not certain. CDR1 is MNHEY and CDR2 is SVGAGI in the germline V gene. V lost 5 bases and J lost 6, with 10 bases in between. CDR3 length: 12 residues. The DNA for the CDR3 is TGTGCCAGCAGTAGAACGGGCGATGGCTACACCTTC. It yields the protein CASSRTGDGYTF.

The rearrangement joins TRBV7-8 to TRBJ2-7; D remains unclear. The germline CDR1 and CDR2 sequences are SGHVS and FQNEAQ. The CDR3 extends over 13 amino acids. Trimming removed 7 bases at V and 4 bases at J, with 14 bases between. The CDR3 loop is CASTPPLGYEQYF. DNA of the CDR3: TGTGCCAGCACCCCCCCCCTAGGGTACGAGCAGTACTTC.

This chain connects TRBV24-1 to TRBJ2-5; D gene ambiguous. Germline V gene lookup returns CDR1 KGHDR and CDR2 SFDVKD. The CDR3 has 13 residues. The germline V and J ends were trimmed by 3 bases and 1 base, with 5 bases remaining between them. The CDR3 DNA reads as TGTGCCACCAGTGATGACTTCCAAGAGACCCAGTACTTC. Translating gives CATSDDFQETQYF.